The 27 T cell receptor beta chains below all came from one sample that was sequenced in a study of T-cell reconstitution after alpha-beta-depleted transplantation in children. Unique molecular identifiers tagged the TCRbeta library. TCRdb reanalysed the PCR reads using MiXCR and keeps one entry per CDR3 protein. This sample has about 610,000 distinct CDR3 sequences; about a quarter occur once, and the top ten carry about 35%. The sample here was PBMCs, taken before TCRalphabeta/CD19-depleted stem cell transplant. Source of these receptors: a boy in the first two years of life with Wiskott-Aldrich syndrome, due to receive a stem cell transplant.

This clonotype has only a few counts. The chain joins TRBV12-3 or TRBV12-4 to TRBJ2-2; maybe TRBD2 (6 bases). The V end lost 5 bases, the J end lost 7 bases, and 14 bases lay between the germline ends. There are 14 residues in the CDR3. The CDR3 DNA reads as TGTGCCAGCAGTCCCGGGAGAACATTCGGGGAGCTGTTTTTT. Translating it yields CASSPGRTFGELFF.

This clonotype was seen more than once but under ten times. The genes are TRBV9 and TRBJ2-1, with 9 bases lining up with TRBD1. In germline, CDR1 is SGDLS, CDR2 YYNGEE. V shed 3 bases, J shed 8 bases, and the junction held 6 bases outside the gene matches. The CDR3 sequence is 14 residues long. The CDR3 region is CASSAQGARDEQFF. Written as DNA, the CDR3 is TGTGCCAGCAGCGCACAGGGGGCGAGGGATGAGCAGTTCTTC.

This chain's CDR3 is CASLAQGDTEAFF. The CDR3 nucleotides read TGCGCCAGCTTAGCCCAGGGAGATACTGAAGCTTTCTTT. The chain recombines TRBV5-1 with TRBJ1-1; TRBD1 might be the D (5 bases). The CDR3 has 13 residues. V shed 7 bases and J shed 5 bases, with 15 bases lying between them. Germline assignment: CDR1 SGHRS and CDR2 YFSETQ. The variable domain in full, completed from reference TRBV5-1 and TRBJ1-1, reads KAGVTQTPRYLIKTRGQQVTLSCSPISGHRSVSWYQQTPGQGLQFLFEYFSETQRNKGNFPGRFSGRQFSNSRSEMNVSTLELGDSALYLCASLAQGDTEAFFGQGTRLTVV.

V is TRBV20-1 and J is TRBJ2-1; D is undetermined. Germline CDR1 and CDR2: DFQATT and SNEGSKA (reference sequence). V was clipped by 0 bases and J by 0 bases, with 12 bases between them. The CDR3 totals 16 residues. In DNA, the CDR3 is TGCAGTGCTAGAGAGGATCCGGTCCACTCCTACAATGAGCAGTTCTTC. This codes for CSAREDPVHSYNEQFF.

This sequence joins TRBV2 and TRBJ1-2, with TRBD1 as a possible D gene (5 bases). CDR1 SNHLY and CDR2 FYNNEI come from the germline V gene. The CDR3 extends over 13 amino acids. V lost 1 base and J lost 6, with 9 bases in between. CDR3 bases: TGTGCCAGCAGTGAAGTGGGGACTGATGGCTACACCTTC. Its protein is CASSEVGTDGYTF.

CDR3 in amino acids: CASSLPTKELFF. Here the CDR3 DNA reads TGTGCCAGCAGCCTCCCAACAAAGGAACTGTTTTTT. V gene TRBV12-3 or TRBV12-4 combines with J gene TRBJ1-4; D is unclear. This CDR3 is built from 12 residues. V lost 6 bases to trimming and J lost 12 bases, with 14 bases between them.

This clonotype was counted between two and nine times. The chain carries TRBV7-8 and TRBJ2-3; 9 bases line up with TRBD1. This CDR3 region has 16 residues. Trimming at V came to 5 bases and at J to 7 bases, leaving 13 bases not matched to a gene. The germline gives CDR1 SGHVS, CDR2 FQNEAQ. The CDR3 loop reads CASSTTPGQGVNTQYF. The CDR3, as DNA: TGTGCCAGCAGCACGACTCCGGGACAGGGTGTTAATACGCAGTATTTT. The whole variable domain, remainder taken from reference TRBV7-8 and TRBJ2-3, is GAGVSQSPRYKVAKRGQDVALRCDPISGHVSLFWYQQALGQGPEFLTYFQNEAQLDKSGLPSDRFFAERPEGSVSTLKIQRTQQEDSAVYLCASSTTPGQGVNTQYFGPGTRLTVL.

The chain uses TRBV3-1 and TRBJ1-4; TRBD1 is a possible D gene (5 bases). Germline V CDR1 and CDR2: LGHDT, YNNKEL (reference sequence). With 6 bases removed from V and 0 bases from J, the gap between germline ends came to 20 bases. The CDR3 consists of 18 residues. CDR3 in DNA: TGTGCCAGCAGGCGACATGGGGGTGGAGGTGCAACTAATGAAAAACTGTTTTTT. Translating it yields CASRRHGGGGATNEKLFF.

In its sample, this clonotype was seen a few times. The V call is TRBV5-1, the J call TRBJ2-3; 7 bases are a match to TRBD2. Per germline, CDR1 SGHRS and CDR2 YFSETQ. Losses at the gene ends were 6 bases for V and 5 bases for J; bases not matched to a gene: 12. This CDR3 is 15 amino acids long. CDR3 sequence reads: CASKGSAGDVDTQYF. CDR3 nucleotide sequence: TGCGCCAGCAAAGGTTCGGCGGGAGACGTAGATACGCAGTATTTT.

The rearrangement links TRBV5-1 to TRBJ2-1; D may be TRBD2 (6 bases). Germline lookup yields CDR1 SGHRS and CDR2 YFSETQ. This CDR3 contains 16 residues. V dropped 1 base and J dropped 6 bases, with 17 bases sitting between them. CDR3: CASSLTLVGGFNEQFF. CDR3 nucleotide sequence: TGCGCCAGCAGCTTGACGTTAGTGGGAGGATTCAATGAGCAGTTCTTC.

V usage is TRBV5-1 and J usage is TRBJ2-7, with D uncertain. The CDR3 consists of 14 residues. With 0 bases removed from V and 5 bases from J, the gap between germline ends came to 12 bases. Germline CDR1 and CDR2: SGHRS and YFSETQ. The chain's CDR3 is CASSLESLGNEQYF. CDR3 coding DNA: TGCGCCAGCAGCTTGGAATCTTTGGGGAACGAGCAGTACTTC.

This clonotype has only a few counts. V and J are TRBV5-1 and TRBJ2-1; D uncertain. CDR3 length: 14 residues. The V gene lost 1 base and the J gene lost 3 bases, with 8 bases spanning the gap. Germline V CDR1 and CDR2: SGHRS, YFSETQ. The DNA of the CDR3 is TGCGCCAGCAGCTTGATCCCAGACTACAATGAGCAGTTCTTC. This sequence encodes CASSLIPDYNEQFF.

This clonotype was picked up a small number of times. The rearrangement uses TRBV7-9 and TRBJ2-7; D is tentatively TRBD1 or TRBD2 (8 bases each). Germline CDR1 reads SEHNR; CDR2 reads FQNEAQ (reference sequence). Trimming removed 4 bases at V and 7 bases at J, with 20 bases between. There are 15 residues in the CDR3. The CDR3 loop reads CASSSRTGTGGEQYF. The CDR3 nucleotides read TGTGCCAGCAGCTCTAGGACAGGGACGGGAGGGGAGCAGTACTTC.

This clonotype came up a few times. V gene TRBV5-1 combines with J gene TRBJ2-1; 7 bases align to TRBD1. Germline trimming cut 0 bases from V and 15 bases from J; bases unmatched to any gene: 3. Germline V gene lookup returns CDR1 SGHRS and CDR2 YFSETQ. This CDR3 contains 11 residues. CDR3 coding DNA: TGCGCCAGCAGCTTGGAAGGGGGCACGTTCTTC. It translates to CASSLEGGTFF.

This sequence joins TRBV7-2 and TRBJ2-1, with 10 bases lining up with TRBD2. After removal of 1 base from V and 7 bases from J, the junction contained 7 bases not matched to a gene. This CDR3 contains 16 residues. CDR1 and CDR2 from the germline V gene are SGHTA and FQGNSA. CDR3 amino acids: CASSLVRSSGRNEQFF. Written as DNA, the CDR3 is TGTGCCAGCAGCTTAGTTCGGAGTAGCGGGAGGAATGAGCAGTTCTTC.

This clonotype has a count of ten or more. The gene calls are TRBV7-2 and TRBJ2-1; D is possibly TRBD2 (5 bases). This CDR3 comprises 15 residues. CDR1 SGHTA and CDR2 FQGNSA come from the germline V gene. V lost 0 bases and J 0 bases, leaving 6 bases between the germline ends. CDR3 sequence (DNA): TGTGCCAGCAGCTTAGCGGGAGCCTCCTACAATGAGCAGTTCTTC. The encoded protein is CASSLAGASYNEQFF.

The chain links TRBV7-9 to TRBJ2-2; D perhaps matches TRBD2 (6 bases). V shed 4 bases and J shed 9 bases, with 15 bases lying between them. The germline V gene has CDR1 SEHNR and CDR2 FQNEAQ (reference sequence). The CDR3 sequence is 14 residues long. CDR3 nucleotide sequence: TGTGCCAGCAGCTACCGGACTATTCACCGGGAGCTGTTTTTT. Amino acids: CASSYRTIHRELFF. Looking up the rest from reference TRBV7-9 and TRBJ2-2 gives the full variable domain: DTGVSQNPRHKITKRGQNVTFRCDPISEHNRLYWYRQTLGQGPEFLTYFQNEAQLEKSRLLSDRFSAERPKGSFSTLEIQRTEQGDSAMYLCASSYRTIHRELFFGEGSRLTVL.

This clonotype was seen only a few times. The chain has TRBV20-1 and TRBJ2-1, with TRBD2 matching 10 bases. J was trimmed by 7 bases and V by 0 bases; bases with no gene match: 9. This CDR3 is built from 16 residues. CDR1 DFQATT and CDR2 SNEGSKA come from the germline V gene (reference sequence). This CDR3 reads CSARDPASGSSNEQFF. In DNA form, the CDR3 reads TGCAGTGCTAGAGATCCGGCTAGCGGGAGTAGTAATGAGCAGTTCTTC.

V usage is TRBV5-1 and J usage is TRBJ2-2; TRBD1 matches at 8 bases. The V gene end was trimmed by 1 base and the J gene end by 6 bases; junction bases not matched to a gene: 2. Germline loops: CDR1 SGHRS, CDR2 YFSETQ. The CDR3 consists of 14 residues. The CDR3 coding sequence is TGCGCCAGCAGCTTGTTACAGGGGGCCGGGGAGCTGTTTTTT. This sequence encodes CASSLLQGAGELFF.

This CDR3 is CASSPDRGIRAEAFF. CDR3 nucleotides: TGTGCCAGCAGCCCAGACAGGGGGATAAGGGCTGAAGCTTTCTTT. The genes are TRBV7-2 and TRBJ1-1; 9 bases align to TRBD1. The CDR3 consists of 15 residues. CDR1 and CDR2 from the germline V gene are SGHTA and FQGNSA. V dropped 5 bases and J dropped 6; count of bases not matched to a gene: 10. Full variable domain (remainder filled in from reference TRBV7-2 and TRBJ1-1): GAGVSQSPSNKVTEKGKDVELRCDPISGHTALYWYRQSLGQGLEFLIYFQGNSAPDKSGLPSDRFSAERTGGSVSTLTIQRTQQEDSAVYLCASSPDRGIRAEAFFGQGTRLTVV.

This chain uses TRBV7-6 with TRBJ2-3; no clear D gene. The germline V gene encodes CDR1 SGHVS and CDR2 FNYEAQ. The CDR3 covers 14 residues. V lost 5 bases and J 2 bases, leaving 11 bases between the germline ends. The CDR3 region is CASSLGPNTDTQYF. CDR3 nucleotide sequence: TGTGCCAGCAGCCTCGGACCAAACACAGATACGCAGTATTTT.

This chain uses TRBV2 with TRBJ2-3; D is possibly TRBD2 (5 bases). V dropped 6 bases and J dropped 6 bases, with 10 bases sitting between them. Germline CDR1 reads SNHLY; CDR2 reads FYNNEI. This CDR3 is 12 amino acids long. In nucleotides, the CDR3 is TGTGCCAGCAGGGGAGCTTCGGATACGCAGTATTTT. Its protein is CASRGASDTQYF.

The chain couples TRBV5-1 to TRBJ1-1; D uncertain. Germline CDR1 reads SGHRS; CDR2 reads YFSETQ. The germline V and J ends were trimmed by 7 bases and 0 bases, with 10 bases remaining between them. This CDR3 has 13 amino acids. CDR3 in DNA: TGCGCCAGCTTTAGAGATATGAACACTGAAGCTTTCTTT. Amino acid sequence: CASFRDMNTEAFF.

The genes are TRBV10-3 and TRBJ2-1, with a possible D match to TRBD2 (5 bases). V was shortened by 10 bases and J by 0 bases, with 16 bases between the two germline ends. The CDR3 sequence is 15 residues long. Germline CDR1 reads ENHRY; CDR2 reads SYGVKD. This CDR3 reads CATKGRESSYNEQFF. CDR3 bases: TGTGCCACGAAGGGTAGGGAGAGCTCCTACAATGAGCAGTTCTTC.

The chain has TRBV7-2 and TRBJ2-5; 7 positions match TRBD2. The germline V gene encodes CDR1 SGHTA and CDR2 FQGNSA. Trimming took 2 bases from V and 5 from J; bases not matched to a gene: 11. The CDR3 totals 16 residues. The CDR3, as DNA: TGTGCCAGCAGCTTAAGGTCTGCGGGAGCAGGGGAGACCCAGTACTTC. Encoded protein: CASSLRSAGAGETQYF.

V and J are TRBV6-1 and TRBJ2-1; 8 bases line up with TRBD2. Germline assignment: CDR1 MNHNS and CDR2 SASEGT. The CDR3 has 14 amino acids. V lost 6 bases to trimming and J lost 8 bases; unmatched junction nucleotides: 9. For the CDR3, the DNA is TGTGCCAGCAGAACAAGCGGGAGTAGGTATGAGCAGTTCTTC. Translated, it gives CASRTSGSRYEQFF.

This chain connects TRBV7-9 to TRBJ1-5; D is perhaps TRBD1 (5 bases). The CDR3 spans 12 residues. Deletions cut 2 bases from V and 8 bases from J, with 7 bases between. Germline CDR1 reads SEHNR; CDR2 reads FQNEAQ (reference sequence). CDR3 loop: CASSLWGEPQHF. CDR3 in DNA: TGTGCCAGCAGCTTATGGGGGGAGCCCCAGCATTTT.